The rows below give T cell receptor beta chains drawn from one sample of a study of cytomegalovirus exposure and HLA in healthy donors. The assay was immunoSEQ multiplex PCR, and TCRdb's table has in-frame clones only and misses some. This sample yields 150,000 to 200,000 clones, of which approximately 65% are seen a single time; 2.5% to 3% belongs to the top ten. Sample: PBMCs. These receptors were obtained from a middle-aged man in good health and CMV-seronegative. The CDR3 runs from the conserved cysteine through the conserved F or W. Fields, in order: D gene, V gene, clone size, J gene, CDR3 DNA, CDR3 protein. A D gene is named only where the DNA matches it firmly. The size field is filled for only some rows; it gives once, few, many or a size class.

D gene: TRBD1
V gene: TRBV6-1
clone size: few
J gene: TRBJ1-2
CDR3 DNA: TGTGCCAGCAGTGCCTTTCAGGACAGGTCCTATGGCTACACCTTC
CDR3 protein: CASSAFQDRSYGYTF

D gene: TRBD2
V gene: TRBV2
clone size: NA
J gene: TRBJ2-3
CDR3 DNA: TGTGCCAAGCGGTTGGGACTAGGAACAGATACGCAGTATTTT
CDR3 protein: CAKRLGLGTDTQYF

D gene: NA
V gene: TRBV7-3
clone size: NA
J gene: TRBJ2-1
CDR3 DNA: TGTGCCAGCAGCTTAACGGGGGGATTTAACAATGAGCAGTTCTTC
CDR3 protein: CASSLTGGFNNEQFF

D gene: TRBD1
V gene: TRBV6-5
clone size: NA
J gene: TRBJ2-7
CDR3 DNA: TGTGCCAGCACCCGACAGGGGGCCGACGAGCAGTACTTC
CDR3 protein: CASTRQGADEQYF

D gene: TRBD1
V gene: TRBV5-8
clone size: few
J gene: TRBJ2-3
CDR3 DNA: TGTGCCAGCAGCGGGACAGGGGCCCCAGATACGCAGTATTTT
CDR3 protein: CASSGTGAPDTQYF

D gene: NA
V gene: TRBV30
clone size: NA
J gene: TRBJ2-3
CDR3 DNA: TGTGCCTCTAGCGTCACAGATACGCAGTATTTT
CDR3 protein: CASSVTDTQYF

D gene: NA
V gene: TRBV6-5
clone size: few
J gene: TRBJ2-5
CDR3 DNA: TGTGCCAGCAGTCGCCCCGGGACAACCCAAGAGACCCAGTACTTC
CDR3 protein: CASSRPGTTQETQYF

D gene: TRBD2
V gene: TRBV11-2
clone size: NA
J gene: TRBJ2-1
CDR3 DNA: TGTGCCAGCAGCTTAGGGCGGGGGGGCGCGGACAATGAGCAGTTCTTC
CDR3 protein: CASSLGRGGADNEQFF

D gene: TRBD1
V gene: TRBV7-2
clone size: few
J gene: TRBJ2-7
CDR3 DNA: TGTGCCAGCAGTTTTCTTTCGACAGGGCTACCCTACGAGCAGTACTTC
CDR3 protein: CASSFLSTGLPYEQYF

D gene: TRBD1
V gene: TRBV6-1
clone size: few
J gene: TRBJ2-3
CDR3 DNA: TGTGCCAGCAGTAGGACAGGGTCCGATCCGCAGTATTTT
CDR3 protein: CASSRTGSDPQYF

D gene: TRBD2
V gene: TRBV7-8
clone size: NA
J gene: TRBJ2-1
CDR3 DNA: TGTGCCAGCAGCTTAGGGGGCGGGGGGGCTGGCAATGAGCAGTTCTTC
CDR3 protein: CASSLGGGGAGNEQFF

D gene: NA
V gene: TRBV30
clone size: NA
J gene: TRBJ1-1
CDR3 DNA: TGTGCCTGGGCTGGGGGGACTGAAGCTTTCTTT
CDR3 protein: CAWAGGTEAFF

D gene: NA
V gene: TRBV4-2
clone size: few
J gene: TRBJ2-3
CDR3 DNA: TGTGCCAGCAGCCAGATTGTTAGCCGGGAAGCAGATACGCAGTATTTT
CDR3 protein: CASSQIVSREADTQYF

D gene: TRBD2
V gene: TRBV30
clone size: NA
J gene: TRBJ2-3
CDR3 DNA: TGTGCCTGGAGGCCAGGACTAGCTCCGACAGATACGCAGTATTTT
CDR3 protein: CAWRPGLAPTDTQYF

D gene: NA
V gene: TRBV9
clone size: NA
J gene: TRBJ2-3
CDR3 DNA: TGTGCCAGCAGCGTAGATGGCTTTACGTCTAGCACAGATACGCAGTATTTT
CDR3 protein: CASSVDGFTSSTDTQYF

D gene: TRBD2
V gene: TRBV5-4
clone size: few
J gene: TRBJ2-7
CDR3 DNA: TGTGCCAGCAGCCGGGACTATAACTACGAGCAGTACTTC
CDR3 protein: CASSRDYNYEQYF

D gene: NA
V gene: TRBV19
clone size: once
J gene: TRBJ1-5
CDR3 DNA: TGTGCCAGTAGTTCCCGGGACTGGTTTAGCAATCAGCCCCAGCATTTT
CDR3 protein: CASSSRDWFSNQPQHF